This is a list of T cell receptor beta chains from one sample in a study of Graves' ophthalmopathy and Graves' hyperthyroidism. One entry per CDR3 protein, called by TCRdb with MiXCR from the multiplex PCR reads. The sample holds about 390,000 distinct CDR3 sequences, 15% seen once. Sequences were obtained from peripheral blood. The receptors derive from a woman aged 18-29 years with stable Graves' hyperthyroidism. CDR3s include the opening cysteine and the closing phenylalanine or tryptophan. D genes are given only for firm matches. Some rows have no size entry. The others give once, few or many, or a class for an expanded clone.

>many|TRBJ1-5|-|TRBV12-3/TRBV12-4
CASSYRSNQPQHF
TGTGCCAGCAGTTATCGGAGCAATCAGCCCCAGCATTTT
>many|TRBJ2-7|-|TRBV7-9
CASSSGGGFNEQYF
TGTGCCAGCAGCTCAGGAGGGGGGTTCAACGAGCAGTACTTC
>many|TRBJ1-1|TRBD1|TRBV12-3/TRBV12-4
CASSPQGARRTEAFF
TGTGCCAGCAGTCCCCAGGGGGCAAGGAGGACTGAAGCTTTCTTT
>few|TRBJ1-5|-|TRBV4-1
CASSPGGGAPNQPQHF
TGCGCCAGCAGCCCCGGGGGAGGGGCCCCCAATCAGCCCCAGCATTTT
>many|TRBJ1-1|TRBD1|TRBV5-1
CASSKRQGRLEAFF
TGCGCCAGCAGCAAACGACAGGGGCGCCTGGAAGCTTTCTTT
>many|TRBJ2-4|-|TRBV12-5
CASGLQGAKNIQYF
TGTGCTAGTGGGCTGCAGGGGGCCAAAAACATTCAGTACTTC
>many|TRBJ1-2|TRBD1|TRBV6-2/TRBV6-3
CASSYLRDRGVGTNYGYTF
TGTGCCAGCAGTTACCTTCGGGACAGGGGTGTAGGAACTAACTATGGCTACACCTTC
>many|TRBJ2-7|-|TRBV27
CASSVSGHLSAEQYF
TGTGCCAGCAGTGTGTCGGGACACCTCTCCGCCGAGCAGTACTTC
>many|TRBJ1-2|TRBD1|TRBV6-5
CASSYLDRGYGYTF
TGTGCCAGCAGTTACCTGGACAGGGGCTATGGCTACACCTTC
>many|TRBJ1-5|-|TRBV2
CASSFTDYNQPQHF
TGTGCCAGCAGTTTTACAGATTACAATCAGCCCCAGCATTTT
>-|TRBJ1-2|-|TRBV20-1
CSVRVAGYTF
TGCAGTGTTAGAGTGGCCGGTTACACCTTC
>few|TRBJ1-6|TRBD1|TRBV10-2
CASRRDRGNNSPLHF
TGCGCCAGCCGACGGGACAGGGGAAATAATTCACCCCTCCACTTT